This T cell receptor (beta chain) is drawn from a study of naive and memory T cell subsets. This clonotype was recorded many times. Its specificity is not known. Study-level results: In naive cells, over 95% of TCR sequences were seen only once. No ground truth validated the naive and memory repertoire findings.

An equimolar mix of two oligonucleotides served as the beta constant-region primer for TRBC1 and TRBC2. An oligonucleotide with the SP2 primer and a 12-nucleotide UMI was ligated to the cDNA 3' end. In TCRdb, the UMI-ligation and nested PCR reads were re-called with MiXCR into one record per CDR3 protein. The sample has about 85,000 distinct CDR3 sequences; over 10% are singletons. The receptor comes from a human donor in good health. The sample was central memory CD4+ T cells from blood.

In nucleotides, the CDR3 is TGTGCCAGCAGCTTGGACAGGGAGCTGTTTTTT. This codes for CASSLDRELFF. This chain uses TRBV7-8 with TRBJ2-2; a possible D gene is TRBD1 (5 bases). The germline gives CDR1 SGHVS, CDR2 FQNEAQ. V shed 3 bases and J shed 9 bases, with 5 bases lying between them. This CDR3 has 11 residues.